Listed below are T cell receptor beta chains from one sample, sequenced in a study of OX40 agonist ivuxolimab in advanced cancers. Measured with immunoSEQ multiplex PCR; TCRdb has only the in-frame clones, and not every one. The sample lists 70,000 to 85,000 clones; 84% were seen once. Sample: CD4+ or CD8+ T cells sorted from blood, taken in a trial of the OX40 agonist ivuxolimab. Receptors originate from an adult with an advanced solid tumor such as melanoma, head and neck, liver or kidney cancer. CDR3s include the opening cysteine and the closing phenylalanine or tryptophan. The D gene is left open where the match is weak. Only some rows state a clone size, as once, few, many or a class for expanded clones.

NA,TRBJ1-1,15,NA,TRBV7-2,TGTGCCAGCAGCTTAGTGTGGGGTAGTGGCACTGAAGCTTTCTTT,CASSLVWGSGTEAFF
NA,TRBJ2-1,15,TRBD2,TRBV7-2,TGTGCCAGCAGCCCACCGGGACTAGCGGATAATGAGCAGTTCTTC,CASSPPGLADNEQFF
NA,TRBJ2-2,14,NA,TRBV5-6,TGTGCCAGCAGCTTGAGGGGGGAGACCGGGGAGCTGTTTTTT,CASSLRGETGELFF
few,TRBJ1-1,13,NA,TRBV27,TGTGCCAGCAGCGACACAGGGAACACTGAAGCTTTCTTT,CASSDTGNTEAFF
NA,TRBJ2-2,12,TRBD1,TRBV12-5,TGTGCTAGTGGCCTCCCGGGACAGGGCCTGTTTTTT,CASGLPGQGLFF
once,TRBJ2-3,15,NA,TRBV5-5,TGTGCCAGCGGACCCCGGACCTCATTCACAGATACGCAGTATTTT,CASGPRTSFTDTQYF
NA,TRBJ1-1,13,TRBD1,TRBV5-6,TGTGCCAGCAGCTCACGACAGGGAGGTGAAGCTTTCTTT,CASSSRQGGEAFF
NA,TRBJ1-6,15,NA,TRBV6-1,TGTGCCAGCAGCCAGGGCCCTGACGATGATTCACCCCTCCACTTT,CASSQGPDDDSPLHF
NA,TRBJ2-1,16,TRBD2,TRBV2,TGTGCCAGCAATCAGGGCGGGGGGATGGGCCTTTACGAGCAGTTCTTC,CASNQGGGMGLYEQFF
NA,TRBJ1-1,13,TRBD1,TRBV6-6,TGTGCCAGCAGCGACAGGGCAAGGACTGAAGCTTTCTTT,CASSDRARTEAFF
NA,TRBJ2-7,15,NA,TRBV5-1,TGCGCCAGCACCACGATCAGCGGGTCCCCGGGGGAGCAGTACTTC,CASTTISGSPGEQYF
NA,TRBJ2-2,13,NA,TRBV7-9,TGTGCCAGCAGCTTAGTGGAGACCGGGGAGCTGTTTTTT,CASSLVETGELFF
few,TRBJ2-7,11,NA,TRBV2,TGTGCCAGTGAGGGGTCAGGGTTCCAGTACTTC,CASEGSGFQYF
NA,TRBJ1-2,13,NA,TRBV14,TGTGCCAGCAGCCAAGAAAACAACTATGGCTACACCTTC,CASSQENNYGYTF
NA,TRBJ1-1,14,NA,TRBV2,TGTGCCAGCAGTGCCACAGGGAGGAGAACTGAAGCTTTCTTT,CASSATGRRTEAFF
NA,TRBJ2-1,13,NA,TRBV5-8,TGTGCCAGCAGCCCGGGTTGGAGCAATGAGCAGTTCTTC,CASSPGWSNEQFF
NA,TRBJ2-2,18,TRBD1,TRBV19,TGTGCCAGTAGTATGATCCCCGTTCGACAGGGGGGCACCGGGGAGCTGTTTTTT,CASSMIPVRQGGTGELFF
few,TRBJ1-1,14,NA,TRBV18,TGTGCCAGCTCACCCCAGGGAGAGAACACTGAAGCTTTCTTT,CASSPQGENTEAFF
NA,TRBJ1-1,10,NA,TRBV6-5,TGTGCCAGCGGTTTTACTGAAGCTTTCTTT,CASGFTEAFF
NA,TRBJ2-5,12,NA,TRBV19,TGTGCCAGTAGTAGGGGGCAAGAGACCCAGTACTTC,CASSRGQETQYF
few,TRBJ1-4,14,NA,TRBV7-2,TGTGCCAGCAGCTTGACAGTCGCTAATGAAAAACTGTTTTTT,CASSLTVANEKLFF
NA,TRBJ2-7,15,NA,TRBV11-2,TGTGCCAGCAGCTTAGATTGGGCAGGGTCCCACGAGCAGTACTTC,CASSLDWAGSHEQYF
NA,TRBJ1-2,14,NA,TRBV27,TGTGCCAGCAGTTTAGACCAACAGGTCTATGGCTACACCTTC,CASSLDQQVYGYTF
NA,TRBJ1-6,14,NA,TRBV6-1,TGTGCCAGCAGGCCTGACGGCTCAAACTCACCCCTCCACTTT,CASRPDGSNSPLHF
NA,TRBJ1-4,15,TRBD1,TRBV11-2,TGTGCCAGCAGACCTGGGACAGGGTTTAATGAAAAACTGTTTTTT,CASRPGTGFNEKLFF
NA,TRBJ2-1,16,NA,TRBV6-5,TGTGCCAGCAGTTACGGGCGCCCGGGCCTAAACAATGAGCAGTTCTTC,CASSYGRPGLNNEQFF
NA,TRBJ2-3,16,TRBD2,TRBV7-2,TGTGCCAGCAGCCCAGGACTAGCGGGGGTTGTAGATACGCAGTATTTT,CASSPGLAGVVDTQYF
NA,TRBJ1-1,15,NA,TRBV4-1,TGCGCCAGCAGCCAAGAAGAGCAGCTGAACACTGAAGCTTTCTTT,CASSQEEQLNTEAFF
NA,TRBJ2-2,16,TRBD1,TRBV7-3,TGTGCCAGCAGCTTCGCCGGACAGGGGGCGGGCGGGGAGCTGTTTTTT,CASSFAGQGAGGELFF
NA,TRBJ1-2,9,NA,TRBV20-1,TGCAGTGCCCCCCCTGGCTACACCTTC,CSAPPGYTF
NA,TRBJ2-3,16,NA,TRBV18,TGTGCCAGCTCACCTTCCAGCGGGTTATCCACAGATACGCAGTATTTT,CASSPSSGLSTDTQYF
NA,TRBJ1-6,14,NA,TRBV6-1,TGTGCCAGCAGTGAGATGCATGTGGATTCACCCCTCCACTTT,CASSEMHVDSPLHF
NA,TRBJ2-3,15,TRBD1,TRBV5-4,TGTGCCAGCAGCTTGTCGACAGGGGCCACAGATACGCAGTATTTT,CASSLSTGATDTQYF
NA,TRBJ1-2,14,TRBD1,TRBV11-3,TGTGCCAGCAGCTTGATGGACAGGGTCGCTGGCTACACCTTC,CASSLMDRVAGYTF
NA,TRBJ1-5,13,TRBD1,TRBV29-1,TGCAGCGTTGGACAGGGGAGCAATCAGCCCCAGCATTTT,CSVGQGSNQPQHF
NA,TRBJ2-5,14,NA,TRBV19,TGTGCCAGTAGTATTGACAAAACACAAGAGACCCAGTACTTC,CASSIDKTQETQYF
few,TRBJ1-2,16,NA,TRBV11-2,TGTGCCAGCAGCTCGAGGGGGGCCGGGGCAGGGCGAGGCTACACCTTC,CASSSRGAGAGRGYTF
once,TRBJ2-5,17,TRBD2,TRBV5-6,TGTGCCAGCAGCTTGTGGGGTTCGGCGGGGGGTCAAGAGACCCAGCACTTC,CASSLWGSAGGQETQHF
once,TRBJ2-1,13,NA,TRBV5-4,TGTGCCAGCAGCGCAAGCAGGGGTCGGGGGCAGTTCTTC,CASSASRGRGQFF
NA,TRBJ1-1,13,NA,TRBV7-9,TGTGCCAGCAGCTTTGACCCGAACACTGAAGCTTTCTTT,CASSFDPNTEAFF
NA,TRBJ2-1,16,TRBD2,TRBV5-4,TGTGCCAGCAGCTTGACGGCTAGCGGGGGGGAGGGACGCCAGTTCTTC,CASSLTASGGEGRQFF
NA,TRBJ2-1,14,TRBD2,TRBV5-1,TGCGCCAGCAGCTCGGGACTAGCGAACAATGAGCAGTTCTTC,CASSSGLANNEQFF
once,TRBJ2-7,14,NA,TRBV18,TGTGCCAGCTCACCACTCCCCGGGGGTTCCGAGCAGTACTTC,CASSPLPGGSEQYF
once,TRBJ1-2,15,TRBD1,TRBV5-5,TGTGCCAGCAGCCCAGTAGGGACAGGCAACTATGGCTACACCTTC,CASSPVGTGNYGYTF
NA,TRBJ2-3,14,NA,TRBV27,TGTGCCAGCAGTTTATCCGGGGCGATAGATACGCAGTATTTT,CASSLSGAIDTQYF
NA,TRBJ1-2,14,TRBD1,TRBV18,TGTGCCAGCTCACTAGGGGACAGCTTCAATGGCTACACCTTC,CASSLGDSFNGYTF
NA,TRBJ2-5,15,NA,TRBV7-2,TGTGCCAGCAGCTTAGCGGGCCAAGGCGGCGAGACCCAGTACTTC,CASSLAGQGGETQYF
NA,TRBJ2-5,14,TRBD1,TRBV5-8,TGTGCCAGCAGCTTGCCAGGGGGCGGGGAGACCCAGTACTTC,CASSLPGGGETQYF
NA,TRBJ2-2,13,NA,TRBV6-5,TGTGCCAGCAGCCCGAAGTATGGCGGGGAGCTGTTTTTT,CASSPKYGGELFF
few,TRBJ2-1,15,NA,TRBV6-1,TGTGCCAGCAGTGAATGGGGGGCGGCTTACAATGAGCAGTTCTTC,CASSEWGAAYNEQFF
NA,TRBJ1-2,14,NA,TRBV11-2,TGTGCCAGCCGCCAACAGGGTCTTAGTTATGGCTACACCTTC,CASRQQGLSYGYTF
NA,TRBJ2-1,14,TRBD1,TRBV19,TGTGCCTCTGTTCGGGACAGGGATGACCGTGAGCAGTTCTTC,CASVRDRDDREQFF
NA,TRBJ2-3,15,TRBD2,TRBV5-6,TGTGCCAGCAGCTCGACTAGCGGGGCGGCAGATACGCAGTATTTT,CASSSTSGAADTQYF
NA,TRBJ1-2,14,TRBD1,TRBV6-5,TGTGCCAGCAGTCGACAGGGAACAATCTCTGGCTACACCTTC,CASSRQGTISGYTF
NA,TRBJ2-5,12,NA,TRBV27,TGTGCCAGCAGGAAGGGCCAAGAGACCCAGTACTTC,CASRKGQETQYF
once,TRBJ2-7,15,TRBD2,TRBV6-1,TGTGCCAGCAGGGCCAGGACTAGCGGGGGCTACGAGCAGTACTTC,CASRARTSGGYEQYF
NA,TRBJ2-7,13,NA,TRBV7-2,TGTGCCAGCAGCACGGGACTCCGCCGGGAGCAGTACTTC,CASSTGLRREQYF